This T cell receptor (beta chain) was found in a study of blood T cell repertoires in COVID-19. Study summary: Samples came from the United States, Italy and Spain, spanning acute and convalescent COVID-19. Sources were T cells, B-cell-depleted T cells, or PBMCs; the material itself was cDNA or gDNA.

This clone has a handful of counts. This CDR3 spans 17 amino acids. Looked up from germline, CDR1 is LNHDA and CDR2 is SQIVND (reference sequence). With V trimmed by 4 bases and J by 2 bases, 13 bases remained unmatched. In the study's own analysis: Amplification with reference gene primers provided the estimates of nucleated cell counts. Profiled with immunoSEQ multiplex PCR; TCRdb holds only in-frame clones, not every one. The V and J calls and clone size come from that table; D and trimming were worked out from the DNA. The sample includes about 230,000 clones, roughly 88% of them seen just once. The TCR sequence derives from a man aged 35 to 55 with acute or convalescent COVID-19. Sequenced sample: peripheral blood. The chain uses TRBV19 and TRBJ1-1, with 7 bases aligning to TRBD1. CDR3 nucleotide sequence: TGTGCCAGTAGTAAGGGATTCACAGGGGAGGCAAACACTGAAGCTTTCTTT. It specifies CASSKGFTGEANTEAFF.